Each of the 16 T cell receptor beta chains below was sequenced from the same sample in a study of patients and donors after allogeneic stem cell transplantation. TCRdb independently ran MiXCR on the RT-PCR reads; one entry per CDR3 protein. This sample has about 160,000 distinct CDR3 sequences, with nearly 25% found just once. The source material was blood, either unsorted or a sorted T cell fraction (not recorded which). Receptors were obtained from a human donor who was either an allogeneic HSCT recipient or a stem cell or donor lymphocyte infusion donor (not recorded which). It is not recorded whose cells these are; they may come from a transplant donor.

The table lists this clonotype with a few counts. For the CDR3, the DNA is TGTGCCAGCAGTCCCCAAGACAGGGGAAGCTATGGCTACACCTTC. As protein: CASSPQDRGSYGYTF. The J gene is TRBJ1-2, the V gene TRBV12-3 or TRBV12-4; 8 bases line up with TRBD1. The V gene end was trimmed by 5 bases and the J gene end by 4 bases; junction bases not matched to a gene: 9. There are 15 residues in the CDR3.

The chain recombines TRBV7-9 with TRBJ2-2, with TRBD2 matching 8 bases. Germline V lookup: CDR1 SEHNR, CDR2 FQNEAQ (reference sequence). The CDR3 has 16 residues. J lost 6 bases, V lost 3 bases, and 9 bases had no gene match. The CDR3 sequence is CASSLRGTSSAGELFF. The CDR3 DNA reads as TGTGCCAGCAGCTTGCGCGGGACTAGTTCTGCCGGGGAGCTGTTTTTT.

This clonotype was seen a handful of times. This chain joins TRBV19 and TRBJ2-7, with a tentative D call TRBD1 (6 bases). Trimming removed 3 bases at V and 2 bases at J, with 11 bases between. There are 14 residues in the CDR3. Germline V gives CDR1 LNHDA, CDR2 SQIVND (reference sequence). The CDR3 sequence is CASSILTGPYEQYF. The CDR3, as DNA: TGTGCCAGTAGTATTCTTACAGGGCCCTACGAGCAGTACTTC.

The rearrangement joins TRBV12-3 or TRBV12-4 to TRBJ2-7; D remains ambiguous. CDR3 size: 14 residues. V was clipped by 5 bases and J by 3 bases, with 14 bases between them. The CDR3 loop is CASSPLLTGYEQYF. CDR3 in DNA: TGTGCCAGCAGTCCACTACTGACCGGCTACGAGCAGTACTTC.

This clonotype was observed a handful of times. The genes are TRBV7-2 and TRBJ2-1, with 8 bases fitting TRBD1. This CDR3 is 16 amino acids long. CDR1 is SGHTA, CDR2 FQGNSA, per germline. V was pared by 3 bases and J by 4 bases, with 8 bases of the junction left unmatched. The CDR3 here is CASSFDRGAGYNEQFF. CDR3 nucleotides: TGTGCCAGCAGCTTCGACAGGGGTGCGGGATACAATGAGCAGTTCTTC.

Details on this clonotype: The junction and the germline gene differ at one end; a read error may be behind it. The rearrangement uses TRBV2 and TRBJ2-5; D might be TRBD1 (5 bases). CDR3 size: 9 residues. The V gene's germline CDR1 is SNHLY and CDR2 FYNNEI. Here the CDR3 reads CAGHPDVSF. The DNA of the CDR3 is TGTGCCGGACATCCGGACGTTTCCTTC.

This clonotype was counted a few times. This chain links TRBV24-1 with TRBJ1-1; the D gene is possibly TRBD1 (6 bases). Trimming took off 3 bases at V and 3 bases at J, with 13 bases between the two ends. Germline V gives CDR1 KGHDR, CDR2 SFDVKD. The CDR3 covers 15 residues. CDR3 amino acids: CATSDLQDSYTEAFF. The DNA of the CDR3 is TGTGCCACCAGTGATCTCCAGGACAGCTACACTGAAGCTTTCTTT.

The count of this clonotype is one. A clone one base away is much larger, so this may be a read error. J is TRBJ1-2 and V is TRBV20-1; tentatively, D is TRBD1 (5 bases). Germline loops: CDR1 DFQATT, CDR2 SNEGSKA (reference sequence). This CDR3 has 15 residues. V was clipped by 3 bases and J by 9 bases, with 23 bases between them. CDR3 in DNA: TGCAGTGCTAGCGATTTACGACAGCCAAGAAATAGCTACACCTTC. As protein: CSASDLRQPRNSYTF.

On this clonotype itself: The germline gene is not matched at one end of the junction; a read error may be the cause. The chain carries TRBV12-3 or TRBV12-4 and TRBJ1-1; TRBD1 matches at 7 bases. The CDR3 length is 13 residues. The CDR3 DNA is TGTGCCGGCAGTGCCGCAGGGGGATCTGAAGCTTTCTTT. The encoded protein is CAGSAAGGSEAFF.

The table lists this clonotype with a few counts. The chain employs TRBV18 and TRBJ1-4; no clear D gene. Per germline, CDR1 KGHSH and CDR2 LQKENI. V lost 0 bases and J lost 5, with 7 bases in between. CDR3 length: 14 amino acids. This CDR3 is CASSPPERNEKLFF. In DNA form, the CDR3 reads TGTGCCAGCTCACCACCCGAAAGGAATGAAAAACTGTTTTTT.

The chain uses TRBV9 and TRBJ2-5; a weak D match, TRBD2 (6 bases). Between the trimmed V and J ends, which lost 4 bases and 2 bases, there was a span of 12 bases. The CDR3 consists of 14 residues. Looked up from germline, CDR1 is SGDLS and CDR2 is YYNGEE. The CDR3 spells CASSPPGLQETQYF. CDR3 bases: TGTGCCAGCAGCCCACCGGGACTTCAAGAGACCCAGTACTTC.

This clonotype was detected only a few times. The CDR3 DNA follows: TGTGCCACAACAGGGAGGTTTGACACTGAAGCTTTCTTT. This translates into CATTGRFDTEAFF. The V gene is TRBV10-3, the J gene TRBJ1-1, with D possibly being TRBD1 (6 bases). This CDR3 is 13 amino acids long. The V end lost 10 bases, the J end lost 3 bases, and 15 bases lay between the germline ends. Looked up from germline, CDR1 is ENHRY and CDR2 is SYGVKD.

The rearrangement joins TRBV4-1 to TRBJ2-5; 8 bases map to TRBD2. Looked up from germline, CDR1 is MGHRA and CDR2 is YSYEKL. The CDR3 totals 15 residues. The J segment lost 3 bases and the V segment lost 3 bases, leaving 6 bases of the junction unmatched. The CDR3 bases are TGCGCCAGCAGCCACCCTGGCGGGGGGAAAGAGACCCAGTACTTC. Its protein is CASSHPGGGKETQYF.

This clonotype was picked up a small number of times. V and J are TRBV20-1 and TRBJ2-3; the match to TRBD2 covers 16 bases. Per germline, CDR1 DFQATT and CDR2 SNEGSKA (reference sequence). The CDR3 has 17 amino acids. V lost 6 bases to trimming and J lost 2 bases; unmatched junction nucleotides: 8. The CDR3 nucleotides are TGCAGTGCCACCGGGACTAGCGGGAGGGGTTTCACAGATACGCAGTATTTT. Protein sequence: CSATGTSGRGFTDTQYF.

The CDR3 is CASSQDAGSLYGYTF. For the CDR3, the DNA is TGTGCCAGCAGCCAAGATGCCGGCAGCCTCTATGGCTACACCTTC. The chain employs TRBV3-1 and TRBJ1-2; no definite D call. The V end was cut by 0 bases, the J end by 4 bases, with 12 bases between. This CDR3 is 15 amino acids long. CDR1 LGHDT and CDR2 YNNKEL come from the germline V gene (reference sequence).

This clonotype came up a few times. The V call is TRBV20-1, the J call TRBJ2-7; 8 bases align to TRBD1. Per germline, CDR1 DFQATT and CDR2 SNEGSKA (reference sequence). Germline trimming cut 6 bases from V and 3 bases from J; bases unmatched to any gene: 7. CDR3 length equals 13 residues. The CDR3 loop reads CSAPGQGYYEQYF. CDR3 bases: TGCAGTGCCCCTGGACAGGGCTACTACGAGCAGTACTTC.